The entry that follows covers one T cell receptor (beta chain) sequence. What antigen it recognizes has not been identified. Per-nucleotide qualities are absent, and no much larger clonotype sits a single base away. Per the publication, the time point label means: about 28 days (+/-7) after the second vaccine dose. Because spike-specific TCR depth and breadth did not differ between the two schedules, AZD1222 recipients who got a second dose at roughly 4 weeks were pooled with those who got a second dose at roughly 12 weeks. Samples from vaccinated people were obtained from the UK trials COV001 and COV002, which included a single-blind randomized controlled phase 2/3 trial of AZD1222 (ChAdOx1 nCoV-19) in healthy adults. For TCRbeta chain sequencing, PBMC samples were collected from trial participants at day 0 and at day 28 after the second dose. The sample comes from a study of T cell responses to AZD1222 COVID-19 vaccine (dated by TCRdb to 2020 to 2022). Looking at the study overall: A total of around 240 trial participants underwent TCR sequencing, of whom 207 received two doses of AZD1222 and some 26 received two doses of the MenACWY control vaccine. Trial participants were enrolled by age into 18-55, 56-69 and 70-plus year subgroups, with about 150, 28 and 57 TCR-sequenced participants respectively.

Results and caveats for the whole study, not just this receptor: In the small 56-69-year group, the increase in depth fell short of significance, most likely because of low power. Vaccine-associated CD4 TCRs spanned the whole spike protein, with dominant responses in regions 160-218 and 743-854. Only five or six AZD1222 recipients were SARS-CoV-2 seropositive at baseline, limiting conclusions about previously exposed vaccinees. Because no day 14 peak-response samples were available, repertoires were characterized only after the peak T cell response. Nearly half of unique spike-specific TCRs reportedly recognized epitopes outside regions mutated in the B.1.351 and B.1.1.7 variants. Spike-specific TCR breadth and depth rose significantly after two AZD1222 doses compared with day 0 and with MenACWY recipients. Most participants were white British and females outnumbered males, and the authors suggested that clonal diversity may have been underestimated.

The CDR3 regions of human TCRbeta chains were subjected to immunosequencing. In the original analysis: Repertoire TCRs were checked for matches against a reference library of SARS-CoV-2-specific TCRs that had been generated using the MIRA antigen-specificity platform. Breadth was defined as the fraction of unique TCRs that were SARS-CoV-2-associated. Depth was defined as the fraction of total T cells that were SARS-CoV-2-associated. Using the MIRA data, each spike-specific TCR was mapped to the spike region that the TCR reacts to and placed in a CD4 or CD8 class. Log10-transformed breadth and depth values were compared by one-way ANOVA with Sidak's multiple comparisons tests. Here the immuneACCESS table is served through TCRdb, limited to in-frame sequences with V and J called. Missing clones are a known gap in these copies; in checked studies unresolved V genes cover under half, and the rest lacks a known reason. D and trimming come from the DNA, and the V and J calls and clone size come from that table. This sample gives about 91,000 clones in total; 80% to 95% of them show up just once. The ten largest clonotypes hold roughly 3.1% of the sample.

The clonotype was recovered from an adult who received the AZD1222 COVID-19 vaccine. The specimen was peripheral blood, collected 28 days after the second AZD1222 dose.

In nucleotide form, the sequence is TGTGCCAGTAGTCGGCGGGTCTCCCGCAGGGACGAAAAACTGTTTTTT. This yields the protein CASSRRVSRRDEKLFF. This sequence uses TRBV19 and TRBJ1-4, and perhaps TRBD1 as D gene, on 5 matching bases. The CDR3 has 16 amino acids, counting the end cysteine and phenylalanine. Left in the record is the CDR3 DNA by itself, 48 bases read in frame from the first base. CDR1 is given as LNHDA and CDR2 as SQIVND, both from the germline V gene (reference sequence). Deletion took 5 bases off V and 8 bases off J, with a span of 21 bases between the germline ends.